Presented here are 19 T cell receptor beta chains from one specimen sequenced in a study of T cells in Graves' hyperthyroidism and ophthalmopathy (dated 2019 in TCRdb). Libraries were built with multiplex PCR. Sequencing was carried out with an Illumina HiSeq 2000. The TCR beta CDR3 regions were amplified from RNA transcripts. For the first round of RT-PCR on the TCR CDR3, the HTBI primer set was used together with the Qiagen OneStep RT-PCR kit. TCRdb itself trimmed the public reads at Q25 with fastp, ran MiXCR and retained productive beta chains. Records with the same CDR3 protein are collapsed into one entry carrying the most frequent genes and DNA. The sample table contains tens of thousands of distinct CDR3 sequences; only one count was recorded for approximately 50% of them. The ten largest clones capture around a third of the sample. The sample taken for sequencing was peripheral blood or thyroid tissue (not recorded which). These receptors were obtained from a man aged 18-30 years with Graves' hyperthyroidism.

This clonotype was picked up many times. Being one base from a much bigger clone, this may be a read error. This sequence joins TRBV7-2 and TRBJ1-4; 9 bases are shared with TRBD1. CDR1 and CDR2 from the germline V gene are SGHTA and FQGNSA. After removal of 4 bases from V and 7 bases from J, the junction contained 4 bases not matched to a gene. The CDR3 loop spans 14 amino acids. This CDR3 reads CASSSDRGSEKLFF. CDR3 in DNA: TGTGCCAGCAGCTCGGACAGGGGAAGTGAAAAACTGTTTTTT.

The chain uses TRBV7-2 and TRBJ1-1; weak D call: TRBD1 (5 bases). This CDR3 has 14 amino acids. Trimming stripped 5 bases from V and 1 base from J, with 11 bases between. CDR1 and CDR2 from the germline V gene are SGHTA and FQGNSA. Here the CDR3 reads CASSKLGPNTEAFF. The CDR3 bases are TGTGCCAGCAGCAAACTGGGGCCGAACACTGAAGCTTTCTTT.

On this clonotype itself: A much bigger clone sits one base away, suggesting this may be a read error. The J gene is TRBJ2-7, the V gene TRBV5-1, with 11 bases that match TRBD1. The CDR3 is made up of 18 amino acids. Germline V gene data show CDR1 as SGHRS and CDR2 as YFSETQ. The CDR3 loop reads CASSQEPPGTGGFHEQHF. CDR3 coding DNA: TGCGCCAGCAGCCAAGAACCTCCCGGGACAGGGGGTTTTCACGAGCAGCACTTC.

This chain links TRBV10-3 with TRBJ1-5; 10 bases align to TRBD1. Germline V gene sequence: CDR1 ENHRY, CDR2 SYGVKD. J lost 3 bases, V lost 3 bases, and 5 bases had no gene match. This CDR3 comprises 16 residues. The CDR3 DNA sequence: TGTGCCATCAGTGACCCGACAGGGGGCCTCAATCAGCCCCAGCATTTT. Encoded protein: CAISDPTGGLNQPQHF.

The gene calls are TRBV2 and TRBJ2-5, with D perhaps being TRBD1 or TRBD2 (5 bases each). With 3 bases removed from V and 5 bases from J, the gap between germline ends came to 10 bases. There are 13 residues in the CDR3. Germline lookup yields CDR1 SNHLY and CDR2 FYNNEI. The CDR3 is CASSDRGGETQYF. The CDR3 DNA sequence: TGTGCCAGCAGTGATAGGGGCGGGGAGACCCAGTACTTC.

By sample fraction, this clonotype is medium-sized (0.01 to 0.1%). The chain couples TRBV29-1 to TRBJ2-6; the D gene is possibly TRBD1 (6 bases). Germline CDR1 reads SQVTM; CDR2 reads ANQGSEA. V lost 4 bases, J lost 3 bases, and 13 bases lay in between. The CDR3 has 15 amino acids. For the CDR3, the DNA is TGCAGCGTTGTTACAGGGCAGGATGGGGCCAACGTCCTGACTTTC. Protein: CSVVTGQDGANVLTF.

The J gene is TRBJ2-5, the V gene TRBV7-9; TRBD2 is a possible D gene (5 bases). The V end was cut by 6 bases, the J end by 0 bases, with 11 bases between. The CDR3 consists of 14 residues. Germline CDR1 is SEHNR and CDR2 is FQNEAQ (reference sequence). CDR3: CASSRDGDQETQYF. The CDR3 DNA follows: TGTGCCAGCAGTCGAGACGGGGACCAAGAGACCCAGTACTTC.

Of note for this clonotype: Germline is not matched at one junction end, which may reflect a read error. The V and J genes are TRBV7-9 and TRBJ1-2; D ambiguous. Germline V gene lookup returns CDR1 SEHNR and CDR2 FQNEAQ (reference sequence). The CDR3 contains 15 residues. CDR3 DNA: TGTGCCTGCAGCTTTGGCCACGGGGAATTCTATGGCTACACCTTC. It translates to CACSFGHGEFYGYTF.

The CDR3 DNA sequence: TGTGCCAGCAGTGGGACGGACGGTGGAGAATATGGCTACACCTTC. Translating it yields CASSGTDGGEYGYTF. This chain links TRBV11-2 with TRBJ1-2; D is possibly TRBD1 (5 bases). Trimming pared 6 bases from V and 5 bases from J, leaving 19 bases between. CDR3 length: 15 residues. CDR1 and CDR2 from the germline V gene are SGHAT and FQNNGV.

In regard to this clonotype: The junction departs from the called germline gene at one end, perhaps through a read error. V is TRBV2 and J is TRBJ1-5; D gene ambiguous. Germline V lookup: CDR1 SNHLY, CDR2 FYNNEI. The CDR3 loop spans 15 amino acids. CDR3 sequence reads: CASSEGRSSNRPQHF. The CDR3 DNA reads TGTGCCAGCAGTGAAGGACGGTCCTCCAATCGGCCCCAGCATTTT. Full variable domain (missing parts from reference TRBV2 and TRBJ1-5): EPEVTQTPSHQVTQMGQEVILRCVPISNHLYFYWYRQILGQKVEFLVSFYNNEISEKSEIFDDQFSVERPDGSNFTLKIRSTKLEDSAMYFCASSEGRSSNRPQHFGDGTRLSIL.

This clonotype has at least ten counts. This chain joins TRBV6-5 and TRBJ1-2; the D is unclear. The V gene's germline CDR1 is MNHEY and CDR2 SVGAGI. The V end lost 2 bases, the J end lost 8 bases, and 12 bases lay between the germline ends. The CDR3 spans 13 residues. The CDR3 reads CASSYQQFGGYTF. The CDR3 region has the DNA TGTGCCAGCAGTTACCAGCAGTTTGGCGGCTACACCTTC.

The chain links TRBV7-2 to TRBJ1-1; TRBD1 matches 8 bases. Germline CDR1 SGHTA, CDR2 FQGNSA. CDR3 length: 14 amino acids. With V trimmed by 5 bases and J by 8 bases, 10 bases remained unmatched. The DNA of the CDR3 is TGTGCCAGCAGCCGATGGACAGGGTTCTCGGAAGCTTTCTTT. Residues: CASSRWTGFSEAFF.

This clonotype was counted ten times or more. The CDR3 sequence is CASSSDNTEAFF. In DNA form, the CDR3 reads TGTGCCAGCAGTTCAGACAACACTGAAGCTTTCTTT. This chain joins TRBV2 and TRBJ1-1, with no clear D. The CDR3 is made up of 12 amino acids. From germline, CDR1 is SNHLY and CDR2 FYNNEI. Trimming took 5 bases from V and 2 from J, leaving 6 bases between them.

The count of this clonotype is one. Relative to the germline gene, one junction end is altered; a read error may explain this. This chain links TRBV20-1 with TRBJ2-2; D is perhaps TRBD2 (7 bases). Germline values: CDR1 DFQATT, CDR2 SNEGSKA (reference sequence). This CDR3 comprises 15 residues. The CDR3: CSARVPGADTGGLLF. The CDR3 DNA sequence: TGCAGTGCTAGAGTTCCAGGGGCGGACACCGGGGGGCTGCTTTTT.

This clonotype is medium-sized in the sample. The V gene is TRBV7-2, the J gene TRBJ2-5; D might be TRBD1 (6 bases). Trimming cost V 1 base and J 7 bases, with 19 bases left between them. The CDR3 is made up of 16 amino acids. CDR1 is SGHTA, CDR2 FQGNSA, per germline. The CDR3 sequence: CASSLVTRGIRVTQYF. DNA of the CDR3: TGTGCCAGCAGCTTAGTCACTAGGGGGATAAGGGTGACCCAGTACTTC. Variable domain in full (rest from reference TRBV7-2 and TRBJ2-5): GAGVSQSPSNKVTEKGKDVELRCDPISGHTALYWYRQSLGQGLEFLIYFQGNSAPDKSGLPSDRFSAERTGGSVSTLTIQRTQQEDSAVYLCASSLVTRGIRVTQYFGPGTRLLVL.

The chain joins TRBV19 to TRBJ1-5, with D possibly TRBD1 on 6 matching bases. Trimming cost V 3 bases and J 2 bases, with 11 bases left between them. Germline CDR1 and CDR2: LNHDA and SQIVND (reference sequence). The CDR3 extends over 15 amino acids. This chain's CDR3 is CASSIQQGGNQPQHF. CDR3 sequence (DNA): TGTGCCAGTAGTATCCAACAGGGAGGCAATCAGCCCCAGCATTTT.

This clonotype was recorded at least ten times. The chain has TRBV7-9 and TRBJ1-1; the D is unclear. The ends were cut back, 3 bases at V and 3 bases at J, with 14 bases in the middle. Germline V gene data show CDR1 as SEHNR and CDR2 as FQNEAQ (reference sequence). This CDR3 region has 15 residues. The CDR3 DNA reads as TGTGCCAGCAGCTTTTTAAGGGAAGGAGACACTGAAGCTTTCTTT. It translates to CASSFLREGDTEAFF.

This clonotype was seen once. The chain carries TRBV7-3 and TRBJ2-2; unclear D gene. Trimming shortened V by 4 bases and J by 4 bases, and 10 bases separated the two germline ends. CDR1 and CDR2 (germline): SGHTA, FQGTGA. There are 14 residues in the CDR3. CDR3 coding DNA: TGTGCCAGCAGCTCAGTCGACGGCACCGGGGAGCTGTTTTTT. Encoded protein: CASSSVDGTGELFF.

In the case of this clonotype: No conserved phenylalanine or tryptophan ends this CDR3, so it is likely a read error. Because the CDR3's place on the DNA is in doubt, the DNA is left out and the CDR3 is given as listed by TCRdb. The chain joins TRBV12-3 or TRBV12-4 to TRBJ2-5. The CDR3 has 12 amino acids, counting both end residues. Here the CDR3 reads CASSLNGYTFGS.